This TCR beta chain comes out of a study of blood T cell repertoires in COVID-19. Across the whole study: The United States, Italy and Spain were the sources of the acute and convalescent COVID-19 samples. In each case, the material was cDNA or gDNA derived from T cells, B-cell-depleted T cells, or PBMCs.

The authors' processing: Quantification of nucleated cells was approximated via reference gene primer amplification. The method was immunoSEQ multiplex PCR; TCRdb's version includes in-frame clones alone and lacks a portion of them. Clonal size and the V and J genes are those of that table, whereas D and trimming came from the DNA. The data show 200,000 to 300,000 clones, about 90% seen once. Trimming stripped 3 bases from V and 0 bases from J, with 8 bases between. The CDR3 length is 14 residues. Germline V gives CDR1 SGHTA, CDR2 FQGNSA. This clonotype was sampled from a woman in her thirties or forties with acute or convalescent COVID-19. The chain carries TRBV7-2 and TRBJ2-5; D remains ambiguous. Sequenced sample: peripheral blood. In nucleotides, the CDR3 is TGTGCCAGCAGCTTGACTGCGTACCAAGAGACCCAGTACTTC. As protein: CASSLTAYQETQYF.